This passage covers 30 T cell receptor beta chains from one sample sequenced in a study of T cell responses to AZD1222 COVID-19 vaccine. The assay was immunoSEQ multiplex PCR, and TCRdb's table has in-frame clones only and misses some. The repertoire includes 95,000 to 110,000 clones, roughly nine tenths of them detected once, and over 40% sits in the top ten. The sequences come from peripheral blood, collected on day 0 of AZD1222 vaccination. The origin of the receptors is an adult in good health.

The chain joins TRBV2 to TRBJ1-2, with a possible D match to TRBD1 (5 bases). CDR3 length equals 14 residues. Trimming cost V 5 bases and J 4 bases, with 14 bases left between them. Germline V lookup: CDR1 SNHLY, CDR2 FYNNEI. The CDR3 region has the DNA TGTGCCAGCAGTCCTGGGGCCGGATTCTATGGCTACACCTTC. Translated: CASSPGAGFYGYTF.

The J gene is TRBJ2-7, the V gene TRBV5-1; perhaps TRBD1 as D (5 bases). CDR1 SGHRS and CDR2 YFSETQ come from the germline V gene. CDR3 length: 14 amino acids. Trimming stripped 4 bases from V and 2 bases from J, with 13 bases between. The CDR3 region is CASSHRTPTYEQYF. For the CDR3, the DNA is TGCGCCAGCAGCCATAGGACACCAACCTACGAGCAGTACTTC.

This chain uses TRBV7-8 with TRBJ2-3, with D perhaps being TRBD1 or TRBD2 (5 bases each). Germline lookup yields CDR1 SGHVS and CDR2 FQNEAQ. CDR3 length: 15 residues. Trimming pared 5 bases from V and 1 base from J, leaving 13 bases between. For the CDR3, the DNA is TGTGCCAGCAGCGCCCGGGACCGACGCACAGATACGCAGTATTTT. Residues: CASSARDRRTDTQYF. Supplemented by reference TRBV7-8 and TRBJ2-3, the full variable domain reads GAGVSQSPRYKVAKRGQDVALRCDPISGHVSLFWYQQALGQGPEFLTYFQNEAQLDKSGLPSDRFFAERPEGSVSTLKIQRTQQEDSAVYLCASSARDRRTDTQYFGPGTRLTVL.

The genes are TRBV10-3 and TRBJ2-7; 11 positions match TRBD2. CDR3 length equals 16 residues. CDR1 is ENHRY and CDR2 is SYGVKD in the germline V gene. The J segment lost 2 bases and the V segment lost 4 bases, leaving 7 bases of the junction unmatched. The CDR3 spells CAISGTGTSGAYEQYF. Here the CDR3 DNA reads TGTGCCATCAGTGGGACGGGGACTAGCGGAGCCTACGAGCAGTACTTC.

The chain employs TRBV7-2 and TRBJ2-2; 15 nucleotides agree with TRBD2. With V trimmed by 4 bases and J by 6 bases, 3 bases remained unmatched. Per the germline V gene, CDR1 is SGHTA and CDR2 is FQGNSA. The CDR3 is made up of 16 amino acids. The CDR3 protein is CASSSGTSGRSGELFF. The CDR3 DNA sequence: TGTGCCAGCAGCTCAGGGACTAGCGGGAGGTCCGGGGAGCTGTTTTTT.

The gene calls are TRBV7-2 and TRBJ2-5; a weak D match, TRBD2 (7 bases). CDR3 length: 15 amino acids. In germline, CDR1 is SGHTA, CDR2 FQGNSA. Trimming removed 1 base from V and 3 bases from J, with 12 bases in between. CDR3 in DNA: TGTGCCAGCAGCTTAGGGGGGGGGCGGAAAGAGACCCAGTACTTC. Protein product: CASSLGGGRKETQYF.

V gene TRBV11-2 combines with J gene TRBJ1-1; D may be TRBD1 (5 bases). V lost 3 bases to trimming and J lost 2 bases, with 10 bases between them. CDR3 length equals 14 residues. Germline V lookup: CDR1 SGHAT, CDR2 FQNNGV. CDR3 loop: CASSFGGSNTEAFF. CDR3 in DNA: TGTGCCAGCAGCTTTGGGGGGAGTAACACTGAAGCTTTCTTT.

The chain recombines TRBV27 with TRBJ1-4; 7 bases line up with TRBD1. Germline V gives CDR1 MNHEY, CDR2 SMNVEV (reference sequence). The CDR3 sequence is 14 residues long. The V and J ends lost 5 bases and 9 bases, in that order; junction bases with no gene match: 9. The DNA for the CDR3 is TGTGCCAGCAGTCCCGACAGGGATAGGAAAAAACTGTTTTTT. Translated, it gives CASSPDRDRKKLFF.

This chain joins TRBV4-2 and TRBJ2-5; 10 bases match TRBD2. V gave up 0 bases and J gave up 4 bases; unmatched junction bases: 11. The germline gives CDR1 LGHNA, CDR2 YNFKEQ. The length of the CDR3 is 18 residues. CDR3 sequence reads: CASSQDLAGVLSGETQYF. In nucleotides, the CDR3 is TGTGCCAGCAGCCAAGATCTAGCGGGGGTCCTCTCGGGAGAGACCCAGTACTTC.

This chain connects TRBV19 to TRBJ1-2, with 10 nucleotides matching TRBD1. With V trimmed by 10 bases and J by 4 bases, 9 bases remained unmatched. The CDR3 contains 14 residues. Germline V gene lookup returns CDR1 LNHDA and CDR2 SQIVND (reference sequence). CDR3: CATLDRGRGYGYTF. Written as DNA, the CDR3 is TGTGCCACCCTAGACAGGGGGCGCGGCTATGGCTACACCTTC.

The rearrangement links TRBV27 to TRBJ2-2; 9 nucleotides agree with TRBD1. CDR3 size: 16 residues. Germline V lookup: CDR1 MNHEY, CDR2 SMNVEV (reference sequence). V shed 5 bases and J 2 bases; nucleotides not matched to a gene: 6. CDR3 in amino acids: CASSLTGGINTGELFF. CDR3 DNA sequence: TGTGCCAGCAGTCTTACAGGGGGCATAAACACCGGGGAGCTGTTTTTT.

The V gene is TRBV7-9, the J gene TRBJ2-2; D is unresolved. Germline CDR1 and CDR2: SEHNR and FQNEAQ (reference sequence). The CDR3 is 15 residues long. Deletions cut 1 base from V and 4 bases from J, with 10 bases between. The CDR3 loop reads CASSLVWRPTGELFF. The CDR3 DNA reads TGTGCCAGCAGCTTAGTTTGGAGACCCACCGGGGAGCTGTTTTTT.

On this clone: Other DNA sequences in the same sample also yield this CDR3. The chain combines TRBV18 with TRBJ1-5, with TRBD1 as a possible D gene (5 bases). The CDR3 sequence is 14 residues long. Trimming took 3 bases from V and 3 from J, leaving 9 bases between them. CDR1 is KGHSH, CDR2 LQKENI, per germline. CDR3 sequence: CASSPQGSNQPQHF. CDR3 DNA: TGTGCCAGCTCACCGCAGGGATCCAATCAGCCCCAGCATTTT.

The V call is TRBV5-5, the J call TRBJ1-2; D is undetermined. V gave up 2 bases and J gave up 4 bases, with 12 bases separating them. The CDR3 runs 14 residues. Per germline, CDR1 SGHKS and CDR2 YYEKEE (reference sequence). The CDR3 sequence: CASSFRQVGYGYTF. In DNA form, the CDR3 reads TGTGCCAGCAGCTTTCGACAAGTTGGCTATGGCTACACCTTC.

The V and J genes are TRBV5-1 and TRBJ1-6; 8 nucleotides line up with TRBD1. CDR3 size: 14 residues. V was pared by 4 bases and J by 10 bases, with 7 bases of the junction left unmatched. CDR1 and CDR2 from the germline V gene are SGHRS and YFSETQ. As DNA, the CDR3 is TGCGCCAGCAGCCTGGACAGGGAAGGCTCACCCCTCCACTTT. Its translation: CASSLDREGSPLHF.

This clone was seen a single time. The chain joins TRBV19 to TRBJ2-2; D remains unclear. Trimming cost V 3 bases and J 0 bases, with 5 bases left between them. The CDR3 extends over 14 amino acids. Germline CDR1 is LNHDA and CDR2 is SQIVND (reference sequence). The CDR3 spells CASSIQTNTGELFF. The CDR3 bases are TGTGCCAGTAGTATTCAAACGAACACCGGGGAGCTGTTTTTT.

The chain is built from TRBV19 and TRBJ1-5; D is unresolved. Germline CDR1 is LNHDA and CDR2 is SQIVND (reference sequence). Deletions cut 3 bases from V and 3 bases from J, with 12 bases between. The CDR3 runs 15 residues. The CDR3 loop is CASSMGRNSNQPQHF. Here the CDR3 DNA reads TGTGCCAGTAGTATGGGCAGGAACTCCAATCAGCCCCAGCATTTT.

The CDR3 sequence is CASSSHQAGKNTEAFF. The CDR3 DNA sequence: TGTGCCAGCAGCTCCCACCAAGCGGGGAAGAACACTGAAGCTTTCTTT. V and J are TRBV6-2 or TRBV6-3 and TRBJ1-1, with D uncertain. The length of the CDR3 is 16 residues. V lost 6 bases and J 1 base, leaving 18 bases between the germline ends. Germline values: CDR1 MNHEY, CDR2 SVGEGT.

The J gene is TRBJ2-2, the V gene TRBV9; 7 nucleotides align to TRBD1. CDR1 and CDR2 (germline): SGDLS, YYNGEE. Trimming cost V 3 bases and J 6 bases; bases outside gene matches: 5. This CDR3 is built from 14 residues. The CDR3 nucleotides are TGTGCCAGCAGCGCATCCACAGGGGCCGGGGAGCTGTTTTTT. It translates to CASSASTGAGELFF.

This rearrangement joins TRBV5-1 to TRBJ1-4; 7 nucleotides align to TRBD1. Germline V gives CDR1 SGHRS, CDR2 YFSETQ. Trimming took 2 bases from V and 3 from J; bases not matched to a gene: 4. The CDR3 runs 15 residues. CDR3 nucleotides: TGCGCCAGCAGCTTCGTCACAGGGGCTAATGAAAAACTGTTTTTT. Translated, it gives CASSFVTGANEKLFF.

This clone has a single count. The chain joins TRBV7-3 to TRBJ2-1; no clear D. Trimming took 5 bases from V and 3 from J, leaving 8 bases between them. CDR1 and CDR2 (germline): SGHTA, FQGTGA. The CDR3 has 13 residues. The CDR3 loop reads CASSPWDYNEQFF. CDR3 DNA: TGTGCCAGCAGCCCCTGGGACTACAATGAGCAGTTCTTC.

This clone was recorded only once. The chain employs TRBV18 and TRBJ2-1, with a weak D call TRBD1 (6 bases). The CDR3 has 13 residues. CDR1 and CDR2 from the germline V gene are KGHSH and LQKENI. The V end was cut by 4 bases, the J end by 5 bases, with 9 bases between. The DNA for the CDR3 is TGTGCCAGCTCACGAAGGACAGACAATGAGCAGTTCTTC. It specifies CASSRRTDNEQFF. The full variable domain, completed using reference TRBV18 and TRBJ2-1, is NAGVMQNPRHLVRRRGQEARLRCSPMKGHSHVYWYRQLPEEGLKFMVYLQKENIIDESGMPKERFSAEFPKEGPSILRIQQVVRGDSAAYFCASSRRTDNEQFFGPGTRLTVL.

J is TRBJ2-3 and V is TRBV19; 7 positions agree with TRBD2. There are 14 residues in the CDR3. V was pared by 6 bases and J by 4 bases, with 7 bases of the junction left unmatched. The germline gives CDR1 LNHDA, CDR2 SQIVND (reference sequence). The CDR3 nucleotides read TGTGCCAGTAGGAACGGCGGGAGCTCAGATACGCAGTATTTT. It specifies CASRNGGSSDTQYF.

The chain couples TRBV19 to TRBJ2-5; D is possibly TRBD1 (7 bases). V shed 7 bases and J shed 4 bases, with 16 bases lying between them. In germline, CDR1 is LNHDA, CDR2 SQIVND (reference sequence). The CDR3 contains 14 residues. Here the CDR3 DNA reads TGTGCCAGTACCCGCGCAGGGGGGTTAGAGACCCAGTACTTC. This gives the protein CASTRAGGLETQYF.

This chain uses TRBV15 with TRBJ1-6, with D tentatively TRBD1 (5 bases). This CDR3 is 14 amino acids long. V gave up 7 bases and J gave up 6 bases, with 13 bases separating them. Germline V gives CDR1 LNHNV, CDR2 YYDKDF (reference sequence). CDR3 DNA: TGTGCCACCACCCGCCGGGACCTTAATTCACCCCTCCACTTT. Protein product: CATTRRDLNSPLHF.

The chain combines TRBV12-3 or TRBV12-4 with TRBJ1-2; D not resolved. The CDR3 runs 13 residues. V was clipped by 6 bases and J by 8 bases, with 16 bases between them. The CDR3 reads CASSPTGPGGYTF. CDR3 coding DNA: TGTGCCAGCAGCCCGACGGGTCCAGGCGGCTACACCTTC.

This chain uses TRBV6-5 with TRBJ1-2, with 8 bases matching TRBD1. The ends lost 4 bases at V and 7 bases at J; junction bases unmatched: 11. Germline assignment: CDR1 MNHEY and CDR2 SVGAGI. This CDR3 region has 15 residues. Written as DNA, the CDR3 is TGTGCCAGCAGTTCCCTAGGACAGGGTAGGAGTGGCTACACCTTC. Its translation: CASSSLGQGRSGYTF.

The chain employs TRBV18 and TRBJ1-5; no firm D call. CDR1 is KGHSH, CDR2 LQKENI, per germline. Deletions cut 3 bases from V and 7 bases from J, with 13 bases between. The CDR3 runs to 14 residues. CDR3 DNA sequence: TGTGCCAGCTCACCGGACGCGACGAGCCAGCCCCAGCATTTT. Translated, it gives CASSPDATSQPQHF.

The chain is built from TRBV5-1 and TRBJ1-2, with a weak D call TRBD1 (6 bases). The germline CDR1 and CDR2 sequences are SGHRS and YFSETQ. This CDR3 region has 15 residues. Trimming removed 5 bases at V and 0 bases at J, with 14 bases between. The CDR3 nucleotides are TGCGCCAGCAGTAACGGACAGTTAACTAACTATGGCTACACCTTC. It specifies CASSNGQLTNYGYTF.

In this sample, this clone turned up once. V gene TRBV6-5 combines with J gene TRBJ2-7; 8 nucleotides align to TRBD2. The germline V gene encodes CDR1 MNHEY and CDR2 SVGAGI. V was clipped by 6 bases and J by 3 bases; unmatched bases: 10. The length of the CDR3 is 15 residues. CDR3 residues: CASSPRGGAVYEQYF. The DNA of the CDR3 is TGTGCCAGCAGCCCACGGGGGGGTGCTGTCTACGAGCAGTACTTC.